These 7 T cell receptor beta chains came from one sample sequenced in a study of OX40 agonist ivuxolimab in advanced cancers. Clones were sequenced by immunoSEQ multiplex PCR, and TCRdb holds only the in-frame ones, with some missing. The table lists approximately 60,000 clones, roughly 90% of them singletons. The starting material was CD4+ or CD8+ T cells sorted from blood, obtained in a trial of the OX40 agonist ivuxolimab. The source is an adult with an advanced solid tumor such as melanoma, head and neck, liver or kidney cancer.

The rearrangement joins TRBV28 to TRBJ1-1; D gene ambiguous. The CDR3 sequence is 13 residues long. V lost 2 bases and J 1 base, leaving 5 bases between the germline ends. Germline CDR1 MDHEN, CDR2 SYDVKM. Here the CDR3 reads CASSLISNTEAFF. The CDR3 region has the DNA TGTGCCAGCAGTTTAATTTCGAACACTGAAGCTTTCTTT.

The V gene is TRBV6-1, the J gene TRBJ1-5, with TRBD1 matching over 7 bases. CDR1 and CDR2 from the germline V gene are MNHNS and SASEGT. V dropped 4 bases and J dropped 4; count of bases not matched to a gene: 7. This CDR3 spans 15 amino acids. CDR3 amino acids: CASSVWTGFNQPQHF. As DNA, the CDR3 is TGTGCCAGCAGTGTTTGGACAGGATTTAATCAGCCCCAGCATTTT.

V usage is TRBV7-9 and J usage is TRBJ1-4; 8 nucleotides match TRBD1. Germline CDR1 and CDR2: SEHNR and FQNEAQ (reference sequence). The J segment lost 3 bases and the V segment lost 2 bases, leaving 8 bases of the junction unmatched. The CDR3 contains 17 residues. Here the CDR3 DNA reads TGTGCCAGCAGCTTATCTTCAGGGGGCATGGCTAATGAAAAACTGTTTTTT. Its translation: CASSLSSGGMANEKLFF.

The chain employs TRBV11-2 and TRBJ2-7; possible D gene TRBD1, 6 bases. Trimming shortened V by 3 bases and J by 1 base, and 7 bases separated the two germline ends. CDR1 is SGHAT and CDR2 is FQNNGV in the germline V gene. The CDR3 is 13 residues long. The CDR3 here is CASSLGASYEQYV. The CDR3 coding sequence is TGTGCCAGCAGCTTGGGGGCATCCTACGAGCAGTACGTC.

This clone has just one count. The V and J genes are TRBV6-1 and TRBJ1-2, with D perhaps matching TRBD1 (5 bases). CDR3 size: 15 residues. Germline V gene data show CDR1 as MNHNS and CDR2 as SASEGT. Trimming pared 6 bases from V and 1 base from J, leaving 15 bases between. CDR3 sequence: CASSPISGDNYGYTF. The CDR3 nucleotides are TGTGCCAGCAGCCCCATATCGGGGGATAACTATGGCTACACCTTC.

This rearrangement joins TRBV7-9 to TRBJ1-1; possibly TRBD1 for D (6 bases). Germline V gene data show CDR1 as SEHNR and CDR2 as FQNEAQ (reference sequence). CDR3 size: 12 residues. Trimming pared 8 bases from V and 0 bases from J, leaving 7 bases between. The CDR3 nucleotides read TGTGCCAGCGAGGGGGTGAACACTGAAGCTTTCTTT. Protein sequence: CASEGVNTEAFF.

The chain has TRBV7-6 and TRBJ2-5, with a possible D match to TRBD1 (5 bases). Trimming stripped 3 bases from V and 1 base from J, with 12 bases between. Germline CDR1 SGHVS, CDR2 FNYEAQ. There are 15 residues in the CDR3. The CDR3 reads CASSFSLDSQETQYF. The CDR3, as DNA: TGTGCCAGCAGCTTCTCACTCGACAGCCAAGAGACCCAGTACTTC.